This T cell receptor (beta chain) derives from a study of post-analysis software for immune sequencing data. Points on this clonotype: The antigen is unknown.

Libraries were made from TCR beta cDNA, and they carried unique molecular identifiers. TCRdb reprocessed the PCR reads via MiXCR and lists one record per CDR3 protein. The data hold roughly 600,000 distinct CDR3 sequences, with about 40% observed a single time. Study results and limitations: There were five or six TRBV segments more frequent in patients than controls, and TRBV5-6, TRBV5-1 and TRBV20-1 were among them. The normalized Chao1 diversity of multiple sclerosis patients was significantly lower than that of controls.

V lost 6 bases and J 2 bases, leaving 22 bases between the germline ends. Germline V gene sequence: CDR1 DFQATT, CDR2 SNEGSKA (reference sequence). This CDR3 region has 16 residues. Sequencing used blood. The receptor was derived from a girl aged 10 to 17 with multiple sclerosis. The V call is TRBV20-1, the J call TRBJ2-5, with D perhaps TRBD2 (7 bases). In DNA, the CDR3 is TGCAGTGCAAAGAGGGGGGGCGGGGGCGTACAAGAGACCCAGTACTTC. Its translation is CSAKRGGGGVQETQYF.